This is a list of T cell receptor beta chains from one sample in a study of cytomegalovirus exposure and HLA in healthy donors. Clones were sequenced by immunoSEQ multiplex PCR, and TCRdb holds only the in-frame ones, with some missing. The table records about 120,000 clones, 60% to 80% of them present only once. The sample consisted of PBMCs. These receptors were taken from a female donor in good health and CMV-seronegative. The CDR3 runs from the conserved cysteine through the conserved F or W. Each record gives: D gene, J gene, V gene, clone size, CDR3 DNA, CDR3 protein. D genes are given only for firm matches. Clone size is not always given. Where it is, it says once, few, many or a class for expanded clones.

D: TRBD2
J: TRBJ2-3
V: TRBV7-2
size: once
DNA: TGTGCCAGCAGCTCTCGAGGGCTAGCGGGAGCAGATACGCAGTATTTT
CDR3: CASSSRGLAGADTQYF

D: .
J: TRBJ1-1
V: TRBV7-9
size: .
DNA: TGTGCCAGCAGCTTAGGGGGGGGCCAACCTGAAGCTTTCTTT
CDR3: CASSLGGGQPEAFF

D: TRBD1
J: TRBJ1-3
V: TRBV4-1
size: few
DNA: TGCGCCAGCAGCCCTGGCCGGGACAGGGTGGTTGCCTCTGGAAACACCATATATTTT
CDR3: CASSPGRDRVVASGNTIYF

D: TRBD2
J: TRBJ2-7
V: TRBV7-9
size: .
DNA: TGTGCCACTTCCTTAGCGGGGAGCTACGAGCAGTACTTC
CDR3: CATSLAGSYEQYF

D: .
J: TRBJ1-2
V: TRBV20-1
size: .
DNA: TGCAGTGCTTTTGACATAGGTGGCTACACCTTC
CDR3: CSAFDIGGYTF

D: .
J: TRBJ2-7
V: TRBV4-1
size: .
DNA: TGCGCCAGCAGCCAGAGGTCCCAGCGGGCAGACTACGAGCAGTACTTC
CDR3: CASSQRSQRADYEQYF

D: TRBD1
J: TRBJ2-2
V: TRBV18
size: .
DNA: TGTGCCAGCTCACCGGGACAGGCCGGGGAGCTGTTTTTT
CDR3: CASSPGQAGELFF

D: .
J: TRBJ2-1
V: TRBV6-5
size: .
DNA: TGTGCCAGCAGTTCCAAGAGGAGCTCCTACAATGAGCAGTTCTTC
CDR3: CASSSKRSSYNEQFF

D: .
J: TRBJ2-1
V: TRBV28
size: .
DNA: TGTGCCAGCAGCCCGTCCCTACCAGACTATGAGCAGTTCTTC
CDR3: CASSPSLPDYEQFF

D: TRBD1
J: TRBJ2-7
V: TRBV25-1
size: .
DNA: TGTGCCAGCAGTGCGCGGAGGACAGGGAGCTCCTACGAGCAGTACTTC
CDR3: CASSARRTGSSYEQYF

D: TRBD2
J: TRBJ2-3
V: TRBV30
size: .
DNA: TGTGCCTGGAGTGTACAACTAGCGGGCTCCACAGATACGCAGTATTTT
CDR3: CAWSVQLAGSTDTQYF

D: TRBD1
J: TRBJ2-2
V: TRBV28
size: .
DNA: TGTGCCAGCAGTTTAAGGACAGGGGCGAACACCGGGGAGCTGTTTTTT
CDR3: CASSLRTGANTGELFF

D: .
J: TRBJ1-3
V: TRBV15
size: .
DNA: TGTGCCACATCGGGTTTCTCTGGAAACACCATATATTTT
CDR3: CATSGFSGNTIYF

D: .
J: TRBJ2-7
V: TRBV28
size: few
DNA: TGTGCCAGCAGTTTACATCCCTACGAGCAGTACTTC
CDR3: CASSLHPYEQYF

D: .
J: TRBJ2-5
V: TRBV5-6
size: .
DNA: TGTGCCAGCAGCCTACAGGGCCAAGAGACCCAGTACTTC
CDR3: CASSLQGQETQYF

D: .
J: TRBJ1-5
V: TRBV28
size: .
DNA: TGTGCCAGCAGTCCGAGTACAGGGCATCAGCCCCAGCATTTT
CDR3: CASSPSTGHQPQHF

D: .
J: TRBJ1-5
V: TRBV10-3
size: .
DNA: TGTGCCATCAGTGATGGTTTGCGGGCGCCCCAGCATTTT
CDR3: CAISDGLRAPQHF

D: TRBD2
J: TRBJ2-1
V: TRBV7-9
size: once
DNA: TGTGCCAGCAGCCTCGGACTAGCGGGAGGGTTGAATGAGCAGTTCTTC
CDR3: CASSLGLAGGLNEQFF

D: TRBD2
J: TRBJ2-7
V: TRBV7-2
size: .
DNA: TGTGCCAGCAGCACCCAGTCCGGGACTAGCGGGAAGGAGTGGTACGAGCAGTACTTC
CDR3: CASSTQSGTSGKEWYEQYF

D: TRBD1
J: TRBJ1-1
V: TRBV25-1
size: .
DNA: TGTGCCAGCAGTGAGTGGACAGGGGGAAACACTGAAGCTTTCTTT
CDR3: CASSEWTGGNTEAFF

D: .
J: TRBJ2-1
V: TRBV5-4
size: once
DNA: TGTGCCAGCAGCTTGGGAGGGCCCAGTTCCAATGAGCAGTTCTTC
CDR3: CASSLGGPSSNEQFF

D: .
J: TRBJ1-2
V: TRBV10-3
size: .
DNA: TGTGCCATCAGTGGAACACACAGGAACTATGGCTACACCTTC
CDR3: CAISGTHRNYGYTF

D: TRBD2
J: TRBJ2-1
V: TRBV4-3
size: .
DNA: TGCGCCAGCAGCCAAGATCTAGCGGTATACAATGAGCAGTTCTTC
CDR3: CASSQDLAVYNEQFF

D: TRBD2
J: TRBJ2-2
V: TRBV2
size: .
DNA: TGTGCCAGCAGTGAAAGGGCTAGCGGGAGCACCGGGGAGCTGTTTTTT
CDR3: CASSERASGSTGELFF

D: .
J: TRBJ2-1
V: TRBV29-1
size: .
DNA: TGCAGCGTTGAGAGGGGGAATGAGCAGTTCTTC
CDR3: CSVERGNEQFF